This paragraph reports one T cell receptor (beta chain). This CDR3 is 15 amino acids long. Trimming removed 6 bases from V and 6 bases from J; junction bases left unmatched: 10. Germline values: CDR1 LNHDA, CDR2 SQIVND (reference sequence). The sample belongs to a study of cytomegalovirus exposure and HLA in healthy donors. This PCR relied on a set of 60 Vbeta primers and 13 Jbeta primers. Using immunoSEQ multiplex PCR, the repertoire was profiled, and TCRdb retains in-frame clones only, with some absent. This table has 200,000 to 250,000 clones, roughly four fifths appearing once. The TCR comes from a girl aged 10 to 17 in good health and CMV-seronegative. This chain joins TRBV19 and TRBJ2-3; 9 bases fit TRBD1. The sample taken for sequencing was PBMCs. CDR3 region: CASSPTGTGRDTQYF. The DNA for the CDR3 is TGTGCCAGTAGCCCTACCGGGACAGGGAGGGATACGCAGTATTTT.